One and the same sample provided the 30 T cell receptor beta chains below, sequenced in a study of T cell responses to AZD1222 COVID-19 vaccine. The method was immunoSEQ multiplex PCR; TCRdb's version includes in-frame clones alone and lacks a portion of them. The sample gives about 160,000 clones, about 90% of which show up once; approximately 2% is in the top ten. The sequencing here drew on peripheral blood, taken on day 0 of AZD1222 vaccination. Receptors were obtained from an adult in good health.

The chain recombines TRBV27 with TRBJ1-3; TRBD1 aligns across 7 bases. This CDR3 is built from 14 residues. J was trimmed by 4 bases and V by 6 bases; bases with no gene match: 6. Germline CDR1 reads MNHEY; CDR2 reads SMNVEV (reference sequence). CDR3 coding DNA: TGTGCCAGCAGGACAGGGCTTTACGGAAACACCATATATTTT. Its protein is CASRTGLYGNTIYF.

The chain combines TRBV12-3 or TRBV12-4 with TRBJ1-1, with D perhaps matching TRBD1 (6 bases). V was pared by 3 bases and J by 7 bases, with 12 bases between. The CDR3 contains 13 residues. CDR3 sequence reads: CASSLTGRIEAFF. The CDR3, as DNA: TGTGCCAGCAGTTTGACAGGCCGGATTGAAGCTTTCTTT.

This clone was seen only once. The J gene is TRBJ1-5, the V gene TRBV19; D is undetermined. The CDR3 runs to 14 residues. The V end lost 4 bases, the J end lost 0 bases, and 7 bases lay between the germline ends. The germline V gene has CDR1 LNHDA and CDR2 SQIVND (reference sequence). DNA for the CDR3: TGTGCCAGTAGTAGTGACTATAGCAATCAGCCCCAGCATTTT. This translates into CASSSDYSNQPQHF.

The chain uses TRBV7-8 and TRBJ2-7, with TRBD2 identical over 7 bases. Germline values: CDR1 SGHVS, CDR2 FQNEAQ. CDR3 length: 14 residues. The V gene end was trimmed by 6 bases and the J gene end by 3 bases; junction bases not matched to a gene: 8. The CDR3 region is CASRSAGANYEQYF. CDR3 bases: TGTGCCAGCAGGTCGGCGGGAGCGAACTACGAGCAGTACTTC.

The chain joins TRBV13 to TRBJ1-2; D is possibly TRBD1 (5 bases). CDR1 and CDR2 (germline): PRHDT, FYEKMQ (reference sequence). The CDR3 length is 13 residues. Between the trimmed V and J ends, which lost 3 bases and 2 bases, there was a span of 7 bases. For the CDR3, the DNA is TGTGCCAGCAGCTTGAAGGGGAACTATGGCTACACCTTC. Protein sequence: CASSLKGNYGYTF.

V gene TRBV7-2 combines with J gene TRBJ1-2; 9 bases line up with TRBD1. This CDR3 region has 13 residues. V lost 4 bases and J lost 5; bases outside the gene matches: 2. CDR1 and CDR2 from the germline V gene are SGHTA and FQGNSA. As DNA, the CDR3 is TGTGCCAGCAGCTCGGGACAGGGATATGGCTACACCTTC. Protein sequence: CASSSGQGYGYTF.

V and J are TRBV19 and TRBJ2-2; no definite D call. Germline assignment: CDR1 LNHDA and CDR2 SQIVND (reference sequence). The CDR3 sequence is 11 residues long. Trimming cost V 9 bases and J 8 bases, with 10 bases left between them. CDR3 sequence: CASETTGELFF. The CDR3 nucleotides read TGTGCCAGCGAGACGACGGGGGAGCTGTTTTTT.

This clone came up once. The V call is TRBV5-1, the J call TRBJ2-2; D is uncertain. From germline, CDR1 is SGHRS and CDR2 YFSETQ. The V gene lost 3 bases and the J gene lost 8 bases, with 8 bases spanning the gap. This CDR3 is 12 amino acids long. CDR3 nucleotide sequence: TGCGCCAGCAGCTCGGCCGCAGGGGAGCTGTTTTTT. Amino acid sequence: CASSSAAGELFF.

The V and J genes are TRBV28 and TRBJ2-7; no definite D call. Germline values: CDR1 MDHEN, CDR2 SYDVKM. Trimming removed 8 bases at V and 0 bases at J, with 11 bases between. The CDR3 has 13 amino acids. CDR3 in amino acids: CASYTRSSYEQYF. In DNA form, the CDR3 reads TGTGCCAGCTATACCCGGAGCTCCTACGAGCAGTACTTC.

The chain recombines TRBV6-5 with TRBJ1-5; 9 nucleotides match TRBD1. The CDR3 totals 15 residues. V lost 3 bases to trimming and J lost 4 bases; unmatched junction nucleotides: 4. Germline CDR1 MNHEY, CDR2 SVGAGI. This CDR3 is CASSYGTGINQPQHF. The CDR3, as DNA: TGTGCCAGCAGTTATGGGACAGGGATAAATCAGCCCCAGCATTTT.

This clone is a singleton in its sample. The chain carries TRBV9 and TRBJ2-1; either TRBD1 or TRBD2 may supply D (5 bases each). This CDR3 is 15 amino acids long. Germline V gene data show CDR1 as SGDLS and CDR2 as YYNGEE. With 0 bases removed from V and 9 bases from J, the gap between germline ends came to 16 bases. The CDR3 region has the DNA TGTGCCAGCAGCGTAGCGGGACCCGCCGAGGGTGAGCAGTTCTTC. Its translation: CASSVAGPAEGEQFF.

The chain couples TRBV5-4 to TRBJ2-3; D is undetermined. This CDR3 is 14 amino acids long. Trimming removed 4 bases from V and 4 bases from J, with 13 bases in between. Germline CDR1 is SGHNT and CDR2 is YYREEE (reference sequence). The CDR3, as DNA: TGTGCCAGCAGCCCGACACCGAAGGCAGATACGCAGTATTTT. It yields the protein CASSPTPKADTQYF.

The chain couples TRBV2 to TRBJ2-7; D possibly corresponds to TRBD2 (6 bases). Germline V gene data show CDR1 as SNHLY and CDR2 as FYNNEI. The ends were cut back, 10 bases at V and 0 bases at J, with 19 bases in the middle. The CDR3 has 15 amino acids. The CDR3 spells CATKGWEVGSYEQYF. CDR3 coding DNA: TGTGCCACCAAGGGATGGGAGGTCGGCTCCTACGAGCAGTACTTC.

This chain joins TRBV5-4 and TRBJ1-1; TRBD1 aligns across 7 bases. J gave up 5 bases and V 5 bases, and 12 bases lay outside the gene matches. The CDR3 is 15 amino acids. Germline values: CDR1 SGHNT, CDR2 YYREEE (reference sequence). The CDR3: CASRPPTGKGTEAFF. The CDR3 coding sequence is TGTGCCAGCAGACCCCCGACAGGGAAGGGGACTGAAGCTTTCTTT.

The chain recombines TRBV11-1 with TRBJ2-7, with D unclear. CDR1 and CDR2 (germline): SGHAT, FQDESV (reference sequence). This CDR3 region has 13 residues. Trimming shortened V by 5 bases and J by 1 base, and 9 bases separated the two germline ends. The CDR3 sequence: CASSKARSYEQYF. As DNA, the CDR3 is TGTGCCAGCAGCAAAGCGCGATCCTACGAGCAGTACTTC.

V gene TRBV3-1 (or the pseudogene TRBV3-2) combines with J gene TRBJ1-2; D is perhaps TRBD1 (5 bases). Germline-derived CDR1 and CDR2 are LGHDT and YNNKEL (reference sequence). This CDR3 region has 15 residues. The germline V and J ends were trimmed by 3 bases and 0 bases, with 11 bases remaining between them. CDR3 sequence (DNA): TGTGCCAGCAGCCACGGGACGGGAACTAACTATGGCTACACCTTC. Amino acids: CASSHGTGTNYGYTF.

The chain uses TRBV18 and TRBJ2-7; TRBD2 is a possible D gene (5 bases). This CDR3 comprises 14 residues. V was pared by 0 bases and J by 7 bases, with 13 bases between. Per germline, CDR1 KGHSH and CDR2 LQKENI. The CDR3 DNA reads TGTGCCAGCTCACCACCGTCTCGGGATTGGGAGCAGTACTTC. As protein: CASSPPSRDWEQYF.

The chain is built from TRBV29-1 and TRBJ2-2, with D possibly matching TRBD1 (6 bases). The length of the CDR3 is 13 residues. Germline CDR1 reads SQVTM; CDR2 reads ANQGSEA. V was pared by 7 bases and J by 8 bases, with 17 bases between. As DNA, the CDR3 is TGCAGCGCGCACTACAGGGTTACTGGGGAGCTGTTTTTT. Encoded protein: CSAHYRVTGELFF.

The gene calls are TRBV7-8 and TRBJ1-2; unclear D gene. The CDR3 loop spans 14 amino acids. The germline V and J ends were trimmed by 0 bases and 4 bases, with 9 bases remaining between them. The V gene's germline CDR1 is SGHVS and CDR2 FQNEAQ. The CDR3, as DNA: TGTGCCAGCAGCTTAGCCCTAAAGCTCTATGGCTACACCTTC. The encoded protein is CASSLALKLYGYTF.

The chain recombines TRBV6-2 or TRBV6-3 with TRBJ2-7; 7 positions agree with TRBD1. The V and J ends lost 6 bases and 2 bases, in that order; junction bases with no gene match: 7. CDR1 is MNHEY, CDR2 SVGEGT, per germline. This CDR3 spans 14 amino acids. The CDR3 DNA is TGTGCCAGCAGCAGACAGGGATTAACCTACGAGCAGTACTTC. It codes for CASSRQGLTYEQYF.

In this sample, this clone turned up once. The genes are TRBV18 and TRBJ2-7; the match to TRBD1 covers 8 bases. With V trimmed by 3 bases and J by 0 bases, 1 base remained unmatched. This CDR3 has 14 residues. CDR1 and CDR2 (germline): KGHSH, LQKENI. Here the CDR3 DNA reads TGTGCCAGCTCACCGGGACAGGTCTCCTACGAGCAGTACTTC. Its translation is CASSPGQVSYEQYF.

The V call is TRBV11-2, the J call TRBJ1-4; no reliable D call. Per the germline V gene, CDR1 is SGHAT and CDR2 is FQNNGV. The CDR3 spans 15 residues. V was shortened by 0 bases and J by 1 base, with 6 bases between the two germline ends. The CDR3 region has the DNA TGTGCCAGCAGCTTAGAACAGCTAACTAATGAAAAACTGTTTTTT. Translating it yields CASSLEQLTNEKLFF.

The chain recombines TRBV7-2 with TRBJ2-6; TRBD1 agrees at 7 bases. Germline V gene data show CDR1 as SGHTA and CDR2 as FQGNSA. V lost 9 bases and J lost 0; bases outside the gene matches: 5. This CDR3 is built from 15 residues. CDR3 in DNA: TGTGCCAGAGGGGACAGTACCTCTGGGGCCAACGTCCTGACTTTC. This gives the protein CARGDSTSGANVLTF.

This clone has only one observation. CDR3 DNA sequence: TGTGCCAGCAGCCAAGACGGGACTAGCGGGAGTTGGCATACGCAGTATTTT. This translates into CASSQDGTSGSWHTQYF. The rearrangement links TRBV3-1 (or the pseudogene TRBV3-2) to TRBJ2-3; 14 bases fit TRBD2. CDR1 and CDR2 from the germline V gene are LGHDT and YNNKEL (reference sequence). V trimming: 0 bases; J trimming: 7 bases; junction bases outside the gene matches: 6. The CDR3 is 17 residues long.

The chain combines TRBV19 with TRBJ1-1; unclear D gene. The CDR3 totals 15 residues. V was shortened by 6 bases and J by 1 base, with 15 bases between the two germline ends. Germline V gives CDR1 LNHDA, CDR2 SQIVND (reference sequence). The CDR3: CASSSPRAENTEAFF. As DNA, the CDR3 is TGTGCCAGTAGCTCCCCCCGGGCCGAGAACACTGAAGCTTTCTTT.

This chain's CDR3 is CASTDWTGSNTEAFF. The CDR3 bases are TGTGCCAGCACCGATTGGACAGGATCTAACACTGAAGCTTTCTTT. This rearrangement joins TRBV28 to TRBJ1-1; 7 nucleotides line up with TRBD1. This CDR3 is built from 15 residues. Germline values: CDR1 MDHEN, CDR2 SYDVKM. V lost 7 bases and J lost 2; bases outside the gene matches: 10.

The chain combines TRBV7-2 with TRBJ1-6; D perhaps matches TRBD1 (5 bases). There are 17 residues in the CDR3. The V gene's germline CDR1 is SGHTA and CDR2 FQGNSA. V lost 5 bases to trimming and J lost 6 bases, with 20 bases between them. CDR3 coding DNA: TGTGCCAGCAGCCAAAACGGACCGGGACTGACTAATTCACCCCTCCACTTT. Its translation: CASSQNGPGLTNSPLHF.

This chain connects TRBV5-1 to TRBJ2-1; no clear D. CDR1 SGHRS and CDR2 YFSETQ come from the germline V gene. The CDR3 runs 11 residues. V shed 2 bases and J shed 8 bases, with 5 bases lying between them. The DNA of the CDR3 is TGCGCCAGCAGCTTACATGATGAGCAGTTCTTC. It yields the protein CASSLHDEQFF. Full variable domain (rest looked up from reference TRBV5-1 and TRBJ2-1): KAGVTQTPRYLIKTRGQQVTLSCSPISGHRSVSWYQQTPGQGLQFLFEYFSETQRNKGNFPGRFSGRQFSNSRSEMNVSTLELGDSALYLCASSLHDEQFFGPGTRLTVL.

Turning to this clone: At the DNA level, this CDR3 is encoded by other sequences in the same sample as well. The CDR3 region has the DNA TGTGCCAGCAGTCCCCGGGGTAACACTGAAGCTTTCTTT. Protein: CASSPRGNTEAFF. J is TRBJ1-1 and V is TRBV28; D is unresolved. The CDR3 is made up of 13 amino acids. V dropped 5 bases and J dropped 2 bases, with 9 bases sitting between them. Germline V gene sequence: CDR1 MDHEN, CDR2 SYDVKM.

The chain is built from TRBV7-2 and TRBJ2-3, with D uncertain. CDR1 and CDR2 (germline): SGHTA, FQGNSA. CDR3 length: 14 residues. V was clipped by 7 bases and J by 1 base, with 12 bases between them. CDR3 loop: CASIDRRGTDTQYF. In nucleotides, the CDR3 is TGTGCCAGCATCGACCGACGGGGCACAGATACGCAGTATTTT.